The clone carrying this T cell receptor (beta chain) was seen more than once but under ten times. Antigen: not known. One entry per CDR3 protein, called by TCRdb with MiXCR from the RT-PCR reads. The sample shows approximately 700,000 distinct CDR3 sequences, less than 20% of them seen only once. The CDR3 runs 15 residues. Deletions cut 4 bases from V and 7 bases from J, with 18 bases between. CDR1 and CDR2 from the germline V gene are MNHEY and SVGAGI. This sample is drawn from a study of response to subunit inactivated influenza vaccine. General study findings and limits: Only a handful of new T cells, the authors suggested, are recruited with each seasonal influenza vaccination.

This TCR was sampled from a middle-aged man who received an inactivated influenza vaccine. Source: PBMCs from blood, taken about 13 days after vaccination. This chain joins TRBV6-5 and TRBJ2-3; D is perhaps TRBD2 (6 bases). CDR3 coding DNA: TGTGCCAGCAGTTCCCCGCGGGGTGGAAGTTATACGCAGTATTTT. Translating it yields CASSSPRGGSYTQYF.